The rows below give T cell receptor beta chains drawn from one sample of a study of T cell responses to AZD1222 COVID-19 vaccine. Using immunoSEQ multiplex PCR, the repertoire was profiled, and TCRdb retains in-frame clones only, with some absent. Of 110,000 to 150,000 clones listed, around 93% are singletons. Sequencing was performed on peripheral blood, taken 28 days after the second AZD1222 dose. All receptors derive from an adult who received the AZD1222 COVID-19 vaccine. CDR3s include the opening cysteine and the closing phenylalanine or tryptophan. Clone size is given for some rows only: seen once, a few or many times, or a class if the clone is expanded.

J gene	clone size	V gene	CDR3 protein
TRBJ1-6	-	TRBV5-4	CASSLDPGGGSPLHF
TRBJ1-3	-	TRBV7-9	CASSTPGVGGNTIYF
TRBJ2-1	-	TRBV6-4	CASSEDGEYSEQFF
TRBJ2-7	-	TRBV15	CATSRDRSVRYEQYF
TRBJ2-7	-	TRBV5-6	CASRLAGAYEQYF
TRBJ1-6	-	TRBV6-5	CASSYRDRGRSPLHF
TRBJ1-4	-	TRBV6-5	CASSYSPTGANEKLFF
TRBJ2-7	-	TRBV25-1	CASSGLSGEVDEQYF
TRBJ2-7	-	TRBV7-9	CASTPRDRGAYEQYF
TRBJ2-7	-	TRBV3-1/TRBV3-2	CASSQTPDSTYYEQYF
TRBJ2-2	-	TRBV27	CASSLRALSGELFF
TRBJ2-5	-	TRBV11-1	CASSPRKGETQYF
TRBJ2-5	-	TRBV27	CATSLTGRETQYF
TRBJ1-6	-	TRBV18	CASRGGYNSPLHF
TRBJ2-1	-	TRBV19	CASSIARGPSPEQFF
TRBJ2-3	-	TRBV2	CASSSGQERGDTQYF
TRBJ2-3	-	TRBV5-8	CASSMTTRTQYF
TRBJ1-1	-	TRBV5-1	CASSLGAFTLNTEAFF
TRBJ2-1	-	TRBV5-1	CATSTSGLNNEQFF
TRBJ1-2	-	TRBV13	CASSLRVYGYTF
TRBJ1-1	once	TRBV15	CATSRDIQRSEAFF
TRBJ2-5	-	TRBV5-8	CASSSLGQGRETQYF
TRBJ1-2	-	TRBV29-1	CSVAFSLDYGYTF
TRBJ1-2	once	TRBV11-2	CASSLGYGYTF
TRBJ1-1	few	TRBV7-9	CASLPLEGSQKWTEAFF
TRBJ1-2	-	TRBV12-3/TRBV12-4	CASSTLDRNGYTF
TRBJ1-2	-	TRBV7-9	CASSLGVMYGYTF
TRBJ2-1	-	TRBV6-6	CASSPGTPLVEQFF
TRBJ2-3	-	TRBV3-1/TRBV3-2	CASSQDVAQREVTDTQYF
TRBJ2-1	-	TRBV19	CASSITPREGRREQFF